These 21 T cell receptor beta chains were sequenced from one sample in a study of T cells after yellow fever vaccination. TCRdb re-called the 5' RACE reads with MiXCR, one entry per CDR3 protein. The repertoire holds some 69,000 distinct CDR3 sequences, around 6.2% seen once, with roughly 2.3% in the top ten. The sequencing here drew on CD4+ T cells sorted from PBMCs, taken roughly 15 days after the first yellow fever vaccination. These receptors originate from a man aged 18 to 29 who received the YFV17D yellow fever vaccine.

This clonotype was seen ten or more times. The rearrangement uses TRBV4-1 and TRBJ1-4; TRBD1 aligns across 10 bases. The trim removed 6 bases at V and 8 bases at J, leaving 24 bases unmatched. The CDR3 sequence is 20 residues long. In germline, CDR1 is MGHRA, CDR2 YSYEKL. CDR3 sequence (DNA): TGCGCCAGCAGGACTTATCCGGGACAGGGGATCGGGGACCAGAGCGAAAAACTGTTTTTT. It specifies CASRTYPGQGIGDQSEKLFF.

This clonotype was counted at least ten times. The gene calls are TRBV5-1 and TRBJ2-3; D uncertain. Germline CDR1 reads SGHRS; CDR2 reads YFSETQ. Trimming shortened V by 3 bases and J by 5 bases, and 10 bases separated the two germline ends. This CDR3 contains 13 residues. CDR3 nucleotide sequence: TGCGCCAGCAGCTATGACTTTGAAGATACGCAGTATTTT. Amino acid sequence: CASSYDFEDTQYF. The entire variable domain, with the rest obtained from reference TRBV5-1 and TRBJ2-3, is as follows: KAGVTQTPRYLIKTRGQQVTLSCSPISGHRSVSWYQQTPGQGLQFLFEYFSETQRNKGNFPGRFSGRQFSNSRSEMNVSTLELGDSALYLCASSYDFEDTQYFGPGTRLTVL.

This clonotype was seen ten or more times. The J gene is TRBJ2-1, the V gene TRBV6-2 or TRBV6-3; possible D gene TRBD2, 6 bases. Trimming took off 4 bases at V and 2 bases at J, with 15 bases between the two ends. The CDR3 runs to 16 residues. The germline CDR1 and CDR2 sequences are MNHEY and SVGEGT. The CDR3 sequence: CASSWGLTRPYNEQFF. The CDR3 DNA follows: TGTGCCAGCAGTTGGGGACTCACCAGGCCCTACAATGAGCAGTTCTTC.

At least ten counts were recorded for this clonotype. The chain combines TRBV12-3 or TRBV12-4 with TRBJ2-5; a possible D gene is TRBD2 (5 bases). V lost 6 bases to trimming and J lost 5 bases, with 16 bases between them. The CDR3 consists of 14 residues. The CDR3 is CASSPVGVGETQYF. CDR3 nucleotides: TGTGCCAGCAGCCCGGTCGGGGTGGGGGAGACCCAGTACTTC.

In its sample, this clonotype was seen many times. The rearrangement uses TRBV5-1 and TRBJ2-6, with D uncertain. Trimming stripped 2 bases from V and 4 bases from J, with 4 bases between. Germline V CDR1 and CDR2: SGHRS, YFSETQ. The CDR3 sequence is 13 residues long. The CDR3, as DNA: TGCGCCAGCAGCTTCGAGGGGGCCAACGTCCTGACTTTC. Translating gives CASSFEGANVLTF.

This clonotype was counted at least ten times. The J gene is TRBJ1-1, the V gene TRBV5-1; perhaps TRBD1 as D (5 bases). This CDR3 is 13 amino acids long. Trimming took 4 bases from V and 2 from J, leaving 9 bases between them. The germline V gene encodes CDR1 SGHRS and CDR2 YFSETQ. The CDR3 loop is CASSRDFNTEAFF. As DNA, the CDR3 is TGCGCCAGCAGCCGGGACTTCAACACTGAAGCTTTCTTT.

This clonotype was seen repeatedly, ten times or more. This chain joins TRBV20-1 and TRBJ2-2, with D maybe TRBD2 (5 bases). V lost 5 bases to trimming and J lost 5 bases, with 9 bases between them. CDR3 length: 12 amino acids. Germline loops: CDR1 DFQATT, CDR2 SNEGSKA (reference sequence). The CDR3 coding sequence is TGCAGTGCTTCGGGGAATACCGGGGAGCTGTTTTTT. The encoded protein is CSASGNTGELFF.

There are many counts of this clonotype. The chain recombines TRBV4-3 with TRBJ2-3; TRBD2 aligns across 13 bases. V shed 5 bases and J 5 bases; nucleotides not matched to a gene: 7. The CDR3 runs 16 residues. Germline V gives CDR1 LGHNA, CDR2 YSLEER. The chain's CDR3 is CASSATSGGAGDTQYF. The CDR3 nucleotides read TGCGCCAGCAGCGCAACTAGCGGGGGGGCCGGAGATACGCAGTATTTT.

This clonotype was recorded many times. The J gene is TRBJ1-5, the V gene TRBV10-3, with D hard to call. The CDR3 is 14 residues long. The germline CDR1 and CDR2 sequences are ENHRY and SYGVKD. Trimming took off 3 bases at V and 6 bases at J, with 12 bases between the two ends. The CDR3 DNA reads as TGTGCCATCAGTGAAAGGCAGAAGAGTCAGCCCCAGCATTTT. Translated: CAISERQKSQPQHF.

This clonotype was recorded at least ten times. The genes are TRBV5-1 and TRBJ2-6; the D gene is possibly TRBD1 (6 bases). CDR3 length: 16 amino acids. Germline CDR1 SGHRS, CDR2 YFSETQ. Trimming removed 7 bases from V and 2 bases from J, with 16 bases in between. The CDR3 DNA reads TGCGCCAGCGGAGTGGACAGTAGCCCTGGGGCCAACGTCCTGACTTTC. Its protein is CASGVDSSPGANVLTF.

This clonotype was counted many times. The rearrangement uses TRBV6-5 and TRBJ1-6, with 8 nucleotides matching TRBD1. CDR1 MNHEY and CDR2 SVGAGI come from the germline V gene. This CDR3 has 15 amino acids. V dropped 7 bases and J dropped 7; count of bases not matched to a gene: 9. The CDR3 bases are TGTGCCAGCACCCTCGGACAGGGATGGAATTCACCCCTCCACTTT. It is translated as CASTLGQGWNSPLHF.

This clonotype was detected many times. The rearrangement links TRBV7-2 to TRBJ1-2; D might be TRBD1 (5 bases). Trimming pared 5 bases from V and 3 bases from J, leaving 10 bases between. Germline V lookup: CDR1 SGHTA, CDR2 FQGNSA. The length of the CDR3 is 13 residues. CDR3 coding DNA: TGTGCCAGCAGCATGCGGGGGTACTATGGCTACACCTTC. This codes for CASSMRGYYGYTF.

The chain couples TRBV29-1 to TRBJ1-1; D gene ambiguous. Germline V gene data show CDR1 as SQVTM and CDR2 as ANQGSEA. The CDR3 consists of 12 residues. Trimming removed 0 bases at V and 3 bases at J, with 5 bases between. In DNA, the CDR3 is TGCAGCGTTGAAGATCAGTACACTGAAGCTTTCTTT. This encodes CSVEDQYTEAFF.

For the CDR3, the DNA is TGTGCCAGCAGCCAAGTGGGGACAGGGGACTACAATGAGCAGTTCTTC. Protein sequence: CASSQVGTGDYNEQFF. The rearrangement joins TRBV4-2 to TRBJ2-1; 10 bases agree with TRBD1. The CDR3 loop spans 16 amino acids. With 1 base clipped from V and 3 bases from J, the junction kept 3 bases outside the gene matches. Germline V gene data show CDR1 as LGHNA and CDR2 as YNFKEQ.

At least ten counts were recorded for this clonotype. The chain employs TRBV29-1 and TRBJ1-5; TRBD1 might be the D (5 bases). The germline gives CDR1 SQVTM, CDR2 ANQGSEA. This CDR3 has 12 residues. Trimming took off 5 bases at V and 4 bases at J, with 9 bases between the two ends. The CDR3 nucleotides are TGCAGCGTTCAGGGTGAAAATCAGCCCCAGCATTTT. The encoded protein is CSVQGENQPQHF.

This clonotype was observed many times. J is TRBJ2-7 and V is TRBV6-1; the match to TRBD1 covers 7 bases. The junction had 6 bases not matched to a gene; V was cut back by 5 bases and J by 2 bases. The CDR3 runs 14 residues. Germline V gives CDR1 MNHNS, CDR2 SASEGT. This chain's CDR3 is CASSRHRGTYEQYF. CDR3 DNA: TGTGCCAGCAGTCGACACAGGGGAACCTACGAGCAGTACTTC.

This clonotype was observed at least ten times. The chain carries TRBV19 and TRBJ1-6; no clear D. V lost 4 bases and J 8 bases, leaving 12 bases between the germline ends. CDR1 and CDR2 from the germline V gene are LNHDA and SQIVND (reference sequence). CDR3 length: 14 residues. This CDR3 reads CASSTRSQDSPLHF. The CDR3 coding sequence is TGTGCCAGTAGTACCAGGTCTCAGGATTCACCCCTCCACTTT.

This clonotype was found many times. The chain carries TRBV12-3 or TRBV12-4 and TRBJ1-2; D might be TRBD1 (5 bases). This CDR3 has 13 amino acids. The V end was cut by 6 bases, the J end by 8 bases, with 16 bases between. DNA of the CDR3: TGTGCCAGCAGGGCCGAGTCGGGGGTGGGCTACACCTTC. Translating it yields CASRAESGVGYTF.

Many counts were recorded for this clonotype. The chain links TRBV4-3 to TRBJ2-1; TRBD1 agrees at 7 bases. The germline V gene encodes CDR1 LGHNA and CDR2 YSLEER. V was clipped by 4 bases and J by 9 bases; unmatched bases: 12. The CDR3 is 15 residues long. CDR3 DNA sequence: TGCGCCAGCAGCCCGTCCAGGGCTACAGGGGTTGAGCAGTTCTTC. It yields the protein CASSPSRATGVEQFF.

The table lists this clonotype with many counts. The chain employs TRBV5-1 and TRBJ1-4; TRBD1 matches at 10 bases. The V and J ends lost 5 bases and 6 bases, in that order; junction bases with no gene match: 4. This CDR3 region has 14 residues. The V gene's germline CDR1 is SGHRS and CDR2 YFSETQ. The CDR3 sequence is CASSSGQGYEKLFF. DNA of the CDR3: TGCGCCAGCAGTTCGGGACAGGGGTATGAAAAACTGTTTTTT.

At least ten counts were recorded for this clonotype. The CDR3 region is CASSDYPGMGTEAFF. DNA for the CDR3: TGTGCCAGCAGTGATTATCCGGGTATGGGGACTGAAGCTTTCTTT. The chain uses TRBV6-1 and TRBJ1-1; D gene uncertain. Germline V gene sequence: CDR1 MNHNS, CDR2 SASEGT. Trimming left V 3 bases short and J 5 bases short, with 16 bases between. The CDR3 is 15 amino acids.